A single sample gave rise to the 28 T cell receptor beta chains below, sequenced in a study of cytomegalovirus exposure and HLA in healthy donors. The PCR employed 60 Vbeta primers together with 13 Jbeta primers. Here immunoSEQ multiplex PCR was the method, and the copy in TCRdb shows in-frame clones only, minus some. The sample lists 150,000 to 200,000 clones; almost 85% were seen once. Sequencing used PBMCs. The receptors shown here come from a boy younger than 18 in good health and CMV-seronegative.

The V gene is TRBV29-1, the J gene TRBJ1-2, with 10 bases identical to TRBD1. With V trimmed by 6 bases and J by 2 bases, 3 bases remained unmatched. The V gene's germline CDR1 is SQVTM and CDR2 ANQGSEA. The CDR3 spans 13 residues. The CDR3 DNA is TGCAGCGTAGGACAGGGGGTGAACTATGGCTACACCTTC. Its translation: CSVGQGVNYGYTF.

The chain has TRBV7-9 and TRBJ2-5; 7 bases match TRBD1. Germline loops: CDR1 SEHNR, CDR2 FQNEAQ (reference sequence). Losses at the gene ends were 5 bases for V and 1 base for J; bases not matched to a gene: 4. There are 14 residues in the CDR3. DNA of the CDR3: TGTGCCAGCAGCATGGGACAGACCCAAGAGACCCAGTACTTC. Protein product: CASSMGQTQETQYF. Based on the CDR3 plus reference TRBV7-9 and TRBJ2-5, the full variable domain is DTGVSQNPRHKITKRGQNVTFRCDPISEHNRLYWYRQTLGQGPEFLTYFQNEAQLEKSRLLSDRFSAERPKGSFSTLEIQRTEQGDSAMYLCASSMGQTQETQYFGPGTRLLVL.

This rearrangement joins TRBV29-1 to TRBJ1-5, with D maybe TRBD1 (5 bases). This CDR3 comprises 16 residues. In germline, CDR1 is SQVTM, CDR2 ANQGSEA. V was trimmed by 3 bases and J by 7 bases, leaving 22 bases between them. CDR3 coding DNA: TGCAGCGTTGAGGTACGGGTCAGGGCCATTGAACAGCCCCAGCATTTT. Translated: CSVEVRVRAIEQPQHF.

The chain employs TRBV30 and TRBJ1-2; 10 bases map to TRBD1. The CDR3 has 14 amino acids. With V trimmed by 4 bases and J by 6 bases, 8 bases remained unmatched. Germline lookup yields CDR1 GTSNPN and CDR2 SVGIG (reference sequence). For the CDR3, the DNA is TGTGCCTGGAACTGGGGACAGGGGAGGAATGGCTACACCTTC. It specifies CAWNWGQGRNGYTF.

The V call is TRBV18, the J call TRBJ2-3, with TRBD2 as a possible D gene (5 bases). Germline lookup yields CDR1 KGHSH and CDR2 LQKENI. The V gene lost 2 bases and the J gene lost 4 bases, with 10 bases spanning the gap. The CDR3 runs to 14 residues. DNA of the CDR3: TGTGCCAGCTCACCAGTCTCCGGGGCAGATACGCAGTATTTT. It codes for CASSPVSGADTQYF.

The chain links TRBV5-4 to TRBJ1-1, with 7 bases matching TRBD1. V lost 7 bases, J lost 5 bases, and 5 bases stayed unmatched. Germline-derived CDR1 and CDR2 are SGHNT and YYREEE (reference sequence). The CDR3 runs 12 residues. DNA of the CDR3: TGTGCCAGCGAGCAGGGGGGAACTGAAGCTTTCTTT. Protein product: CASEQGGTEAFF.

The chain recombines TRBV7-2 with TRBJ2-1; TRBD2 matches at 11 bases. The J segment lost 7 bases and the V segment lost 5 bases, leaving 13 bases of the junction unmatched. CDR3 length equals 17 residues. The germline gives CDR1 SGHTA, CDR2 FQGNSA. CDR3 sequence: CASSDRLAGPRGNEQFF. The DNA for the CDR3 is TGTGCCAGCAGCGATCGACTAGCGGGGCCCCGAGGAAATGAGCAGTTCTTC.

The chain recombines TRBV6-5 with TRBJ2-3; 9 bases fit TRBD1. Trimming took 6 bases from V and 3 from J; bases not matched to a gene: 7. Germline V gene lookup returns CDR1 MNHEY and CDR2 SVGAGI. The CDR3 runs 15 residues. The CDR3 DNA follows: TGTGCCAGCAGCGACACGGACAGGGGTACAGATACGCAGTATTTT. Translating gives CASSDTDRGTDTQYF.

In its sample, this clone was seen a few times. The V call is TRBV6-5, the J call TRBJ1-3; the D is unclear. V lost 6 bases, J lost 1 base, and 4 bases lay in between. Germline V gives CDR1 MNHEY, CDR2 SVGAGI. The CDR3 runs to 12 residues. CDR3 sequence: CASSPSGNTIYF. DNA of the CDR3: TGTGCCAGCAGCCCATCTGGAAACACCATATATTTT.

The CDR3 loop is CAWSLFGAAYGYTF. The CDR3 DNA sequence: TGTGCCTGGAGCTTGTTTGGGGCAGCCTATGGCTACACCTTC. The V call is TRBV30, the J call TRBJ1-2; maybe TRBD1 (5 bases). V was cut by 3 bases and J by 4 bases, with 15 bases left in between. Germline V gene sequence: CDR1 GTSNPN, CDR2 SVGIG (reference sequence). There are 14 residues in the CDR3.

V and J are TRBV2 and TRBJ1-5; D perhaps matches TRBD1 (5 bases). Germline V CDR1 and CDR2: SNHLY, FYNNEI. V shed 1 base and J shed 5 bases, with 12 bases lying between them. The length of the CDR3 is 15 residues. This CDR3 reads CASSEERAGYQPQHF. CDR3 coding DNA: TGTGCCAGCAGTGAAGAAAGGGCAGGGTATCAGCCCCAGCATTTT.

This clone was counted a single time. The J gene is TRBJ1-1, the V gene TRBV30, with D perhaps matching TRBD1 (6 bases). CDR1 and CDR2 from the germline V gene are GTSNPN and SVGIG (reference sequence). The CDR3 extends over 14 amino acids. V was shortened by 4 bases and J by 0 bases, with 12 bases between the two germline ends. The CDR3 nucleotides are TGTGCCTGGATAACAGGGAGAGTGAACACTGAAGCTTTCTTT. Translation: CAWITGRVNTEAFF.

The rearrangement links TRBV18 to TRBJ1-5; perhaps TRBD1 as D (6 bases). This CDR3 spans 15 amino acids. The V end lost 5 bases, the J end lost 0 bases, and 11 bases lay between the germline ends. Per the germline V gene, CDR1 is KGHSH and CDR2 is LQKENI. The CDR3 DNA sequence: TGTGCCAGCTCATCAACAGGGACTAGCAATCAGCCCCAGCATTTT. Protein product: CASSSTGTSNQPQHF.

V and J are TRBV30 and TRBJ1-3; 7 bases fit TRBD1. The CDR3 is 16 residues long. The V and J ends lost 0 bases and 2 bases, in that order; junction bases with no gene match: 7. Germline values: CDR1 GTSNPN, CDR2 SVGIG (reference sequence). CDR3 protein: CAWSVDTGATGNTIYF. The CDR3 DNA follows: TGTGCCTGGAGTGTCGACACAGGGGCCACTGGAAACACCATATATTTT.

This clone was seen once. This chain links TRBV5-1 with TRBJ1-3; D gene unclear. CDR3 length: 14 residues. Germline V lookup: CDR1 SGHRS, CDR2 YFSETQ. Trimming took 4 bases from V and 2 from J, leaving 10 bases between them. CDR3 DNA sequence: TGCGCCAGCAGCAATGGAAGCGCTGGAAACACCATATATTTT. This sequence encodes CASSNGSAGNTIYF.

The chain recombines TRBV7-2 with TRBJ2-7, with 11 bases lining up with TRBD2. This CDR3 spans 16 amino acids. Trimming removed 5 bases from V and 3 bases from J; junction bases left unmatched: 9. Germline CDR1 reads SGHTA; CDR2 reads FQGNSA. The CDR3 nucleotides read TGTGCCAGCAGCATTAACCGACTAGCGGGGCACTACGAGCAGTACTTC. This sequence encodes CASSINRLAGHYEQYF. The entire variable domain, with the rest obtained from reference TRBV7-2 and TRBJ2-7, is as follows: GAGVSQSPSNKVTEKGKDVELRCDPISGHTALYWYRQSLGQGLEFLIYFQGNSAPDKSGLPSDRFSAERTGGSVSTLTIQRTQQEDSAVYLCASSINRLAGHYEQYFGPGTRLTVT.

Of note for this clone: This sample also contains other DNA sequences that code for the same CDR3. The CDR3 region is CASSYAGHEQYF. In DNA, the CDR3 is TGTGCCAGCAGTTATGCAGGGCACGAGCAGTACTTC. This chain links TRBV6-5 with TRBJ2-7; tentatively, D is TRBD1 (5 bases). The germline gives CDR1 MNHEY, CDR2 SVGAGI. The CDR3 consists of 12 residues. Trimming shortened V by 3 bases and J by 5 bases, and 8 bases separated the two germline ends.

This clone was detected once. This sample also contains other DNA sequences that code for the same CDR3. This chain connects TRBV2 to TRBJ2-5; a possible D gene is TRBD2 (5 bases). Trimming removed 6 bases at V and 1 base at J, with 9 bases between. CDR3 length equals 13 residues. Germline V gene sequence: CDR1 SNHLY, CDR2 FYNNEI. CDR3 nucleotide sequence: TGTGCCAGCAGGAGGGATCGCCAAGAGACCCAGTACTTC. Its protein is CASRRDRQETQYF.

This chain uses TRBV5-5 with TRBJ1-1; tentatively, D is TRBD1 (5 bases). CDR1 and CDR2 from the germline V gene are SGHKS and YYEKEE (reference sequence). The CDR3 has 12 amino acids. Trimming shortened V by 2 bases and J by 11 bases, and 13 bases separated the two germline ends. CDR3 in amino acids: CASSFARAEAFF. CDR3 nucleotide sequence: TGTGCCAGCAGCTTCGCCAGGGCGGAGGCTTTCTTT.

This clone occurred a few times. This chain links TRBV30 with TRBJ2-7; tentatively, D is TRBD1 (6 bases). CDR1 GTSNPN and CDR2 SVGIG come from the germline V gene (reference sequence). The CDR3 totals 16 residues. Between the trimmed V and J ends, which lost 4 bases and 5 bases, there was a span of 24 bases. For the CDR3, the DNA is TGTGCCTGGATGGGAATCAGGGGCGGAAGGTCAAACGAGCAGTACTTC. Translating it yields CAWMGIRGGRSNEQYF.

The rearrangement joins TRBV25-1 to TRBJ2-2, with a weak D call TRBD1 (6 bases). V lost 8 bases, J lost 1 base, and 17 bases lay in between. This CDR3 spans 16 amino acids. Germline V gene data show CDR1 as MGHDK and CDR2 as SYGVNS. This chain's CDR3 is CASRDTTVLNTGELFF. Written as DNA, the CDR3 is TGTGCCAGCCGGGACACGACGGTCCTGAACACCGGGGAGCTGTTTTTT.

This clone has just a few counts. The genes are TRBV5-1 and TRBJ2-7; maybe TRBD2 (6 bases). This CDR3 comprises 15 residues. V was shortened by 0 bases and J by 2 bases, with 12 bases between the two germline ends. The germline V gene encodes CDR1 SGHRS and CDR2 YFSETQ. In DNA form, the CDR3 reads TGCGCCAGCAGCTTGGCGGCGGGGAAGACCTACGAGCAGTACTTC. Amino acids: CASSLAAGKTYEQYF.

The chain combines TRBV5-1 with TRBJ2-2; no firm D call. This CDR3 is built from 15 residues. Trimming shortened V by 0 bases and J by 0 bases, and 6 bases separated the two germline ends. From germline, CDR1 is SGHRS and CDR2 YFSETQ. The CDR3 here is CASSLDPANTGELFF. In DNA, the CDR3 is TGCGCCAGCAGCTTGGACCCGGCGAACACCGGGGAGCTGTTTTTT. Based on the CDR3 plus reference TRBV5-1 and TRBJ2-2, the full variable domain is KAGVTQTPRYLIKTRGQQVTLSCSPISGHRSVSWYQQTPGQGLQFLFEYFSETQRNKGNFPGRFSGRQFSNSRSEMNVSTLELGDSALYLCASSLDPANTGELFFGEGSRLTVL.

The gene calls are TRBV5-1 and TRBJ1-2, with D possibly being TRBD1 (6 bases). This CDR3 comprises 14 residues. Germline CDR1 SGHRS, CDR2 YFSETQ. The V and J ends lost 7 bases and 2 bases respectively, with 15 bases between them. The CDR3 DNA is TGCGCCAGCCAAATGGGGCAGGGGAACTATGGCTACACCTTC. It specifies CASQMGQGNYGYTF. The full variable domain, its missing parts supplied by reference TRBV5-1 and TRBJ1-2, is KAGVTQTPRYLIKTRGQQVTLSCSPISGHRSVSWYQQTPGQGLQFLFEYFSETQRNKGNFPGRFSGRQFSNSRSEMNVSTLELGDSALYLCASQMGQGNYGYTFGSGTRLTVV.

The gene calls are TRBV30 and TRBJ1-1; the D is unclear. The CDR3 spans 13 residues. Trimming removed 0 bases from V and 5 bases from J, with 10 bases in between. The germline V gene encodes CDR1 GTSNPN and CDR2 SVGIG (reference sequence). The CDR3 DNA reads as TGTGCCTGGAGTGTAACCGGGGAGACTGAAGCTTTCTTT. It yields the protein CAWSVTGETEAFF.

CDR3 in amino acids: CASSVPGHSFPGDYGYTF. CDR3 nucleotide sequence: TGTGCCAGCAGTGTTCCGGGACACTCCTTTCCCGGGGACTATGGCTACACCTTC. The chain combines TRBV2 with TRBJ1-2; possibly TRBD1 for D (6 bases). Per the germline V gene, CDR1 is SNHLY and CDR2 is FYNNEI. V was pared by 4 bases and J by 3 bases, with 24 bases between. This CDR3 has 18 amino acids.

The chain recombines TRBV5-8 with TRBJ2-5; the D gene is possibly TRBD2 (5 bases). The J call may not be correct, given that the DNA end is closer to TRBJ2-7. This CDR3 spans 14 amino acids. Germline lookup yields CDR1 SGHTS and CDR2 YDEGEE. The CDR3 reads CASSPFSDSYEQYF. CDR3 sequence (DNA): TGTGCCAGCAGCCCGTTTAGCGACTCCTACGAGCAGTACTTC.

The V and J genes are TRBV2 and TRBJ1-5, with D possibly TRBD1 on 5 matching bases. V was shortened by 6 bases and J by 2 bases, with 11 bases between the two germline ends. This CDR3 spans 14 amino acids. Per the germline V gene, CDR1 is SNHLY and CDR2 is FYNNEI. CDR3 region: CASSGDSRNQPQHF. As DNA, the CDR3 is TGTGCCAGCAGCGGTGACAGTCGCAATCAGCCCCAGCATTTT.